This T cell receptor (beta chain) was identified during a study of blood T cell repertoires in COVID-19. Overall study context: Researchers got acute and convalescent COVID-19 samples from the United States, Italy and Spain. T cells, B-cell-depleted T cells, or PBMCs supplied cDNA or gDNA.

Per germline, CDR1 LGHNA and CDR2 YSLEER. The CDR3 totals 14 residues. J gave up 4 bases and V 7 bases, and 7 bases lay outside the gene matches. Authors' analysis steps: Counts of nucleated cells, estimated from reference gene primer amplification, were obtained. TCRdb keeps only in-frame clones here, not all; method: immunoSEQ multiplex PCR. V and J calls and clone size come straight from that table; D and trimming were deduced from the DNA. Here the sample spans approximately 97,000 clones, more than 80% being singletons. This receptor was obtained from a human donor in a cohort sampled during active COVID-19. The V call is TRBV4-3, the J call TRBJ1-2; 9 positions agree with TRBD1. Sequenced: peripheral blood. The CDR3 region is CASTADRGVYGYTF. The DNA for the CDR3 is TGCGCCAGCACGGCGGACAGGGGAGTCTATGGCTACACCTTC.